The TCR beta chain under discussion was sequenced for a study of T cell repertoires in cytomegalovirus infection. Study as a whole: The public TCR beta signatures pointed to both CMV infection and matching HLA type. Broader study findings: HLA-C-restricted CMV clonotypes gave the most frequent clonotype in two of eight donors. CMV carriers with the relevant HLA were identified by cumulative public TCR beta family frequency.

TCRdb called the reads again in MiXCR, with one record for every CDR3 protein. The table has approximately 500,000 distinct CDR3 sequences, about 25% seen once. The V end lost 6 bases, the J end lost 3 bases, and 12 bases lay between the germline ends. Germline loops: CDR1 LNHDA, CDR2 SQIVND (reference sequence). This CDR3 comprises 14 residues. In its sample, this clonotype was seen many times. The antigen is unknown. The V gene is TRBV19, the J gene TRBJ1-5; unclear D gene. The clonotype originates from a human donor in good health (CMV status not recorded). Some clones in this sample may be carry-over from other donors' samples. Sequenced input: PBMCs. CDR3 bases: TGTGCCAGTAGCCTCGGCCAGTCCAATCAGCCCCAGCATTTT. This gives the protein CASSLGQSNQPQHF.